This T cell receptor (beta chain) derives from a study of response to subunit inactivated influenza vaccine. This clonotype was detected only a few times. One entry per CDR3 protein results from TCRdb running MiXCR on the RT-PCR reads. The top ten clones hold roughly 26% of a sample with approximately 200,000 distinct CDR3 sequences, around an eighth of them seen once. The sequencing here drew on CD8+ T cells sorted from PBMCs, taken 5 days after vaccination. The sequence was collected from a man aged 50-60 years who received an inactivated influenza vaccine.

The CDR3 sequence is CASSMGQSVGTGELFF. The DNA of the CDR3 is TGTGCCAGCAGCATGGGACAGTCAGTTGGCACCGGGGAGCTGTTTTTT. The chain carries TRBV7-9 and TRBJ2-2; 7 bases fit TRBD1. Germline-derived CDR1 and CDR2 are SEHNR and FQNEAQ (reference sequence). V lost 5 bases and J lost 4; bases outside the gene matches: 10. This CDR3 is built from 16 residues.